This TCR beta chain appears in the sequencing data of a study of T cells in Graves' hyperthyroidism and ophthalmopathy. There were TCR beta CDR3 regions amplified from RNA transcripts. Carried out on the TCR CDR3, a first-round RT-PCR used the HTBI primer set. Each CDR3 protein gets one entry after TCRdb re-called the multiplex PCR reads with MiXCR. The sample lists some 600,000 distinct CDR3 sequences; roughly 50% were seen once. Trimming shortened V by 5 bases and J by 2 bases, and 4 bases separated the two germline ends. This CDR3 contains 11 residues. This clonotype was seen a few times. Antigen unknown. A much larger clone differs from this one at a single base, so this may be a read error. General study findings and limits: Through a model of 13 V-J features, ophthalmopathy was separated from stable hyperthyroidism.

Stable Graves' hyperthyroidism denoted no ophthalmopathy progression over 18 months. Patients were excluded for uncontrolled infection, other autoimmune disease, pregnancy or lactation. Clinicians diagnosed patients from clinical symptoms, serum thyroxine and TRAb, thyroid ultrasound and orbital computed tomography. This sequence originates from a woman aged 18 to 35 with Graves' hyperthyroidism. What was sequenced was peripheral blood or thyroid tissue (not recorded which). The gene calls are TRBV12-3 or TRBV12-4 and TRBJ2-7; no clear D. The chain's CDR3 is CASSHTYEQYF. CDR3 sequence (DNA): TGTGCCAGCAGTCACACCTACGAGCAGTACTTC.